The 16 T cell receptor beta chains below come from one sample, sequenced in a study of OX40 agonist ivuxolimab in advanced cancers. Sequenced by immunoSEQ multiplex PCR; TCRdb stores in-frame clones only, minus some. The sample holds approximately 70,000 clones, about 82% seen once. The material was CD4+ or CD8+ T cells sorted from blood, obtained in a trial of the OX40 agonist ivuxolimab. The source of these receptors is an adult with an advanced solid tumor such as melanoma, head and neck, liver or kidney cancer.

The chain carries TRBV5-3 and TRBJ2-1, with D perhaps TRBD1 or TRBD2 (5 bases each). TRBV5-3 is flagged as an ORF with uncertain function. Between the trimmed V and J ends, which lost 4 bases and 9 bases, there was a span of 8 bases. The CDR3 loop spans 11 amino acids. The DNA for the CDR3 is TGTGCCAGAAGCCCTGGGGGTGAGCAGTTCTTC. Translating it yields CARSPGGEQFF.

This clone appeared a single time. The rearrangement joins TRBV19 to TRBJ1-3; TRBD1 matches 9 bases. This CDR3 contains 15 residues. Germline V gene lookup returns CDR1 LNHDA and CDR2 SQIVND (reference sequence). J gave up 2 bases and V 10 bases, and 9 bases lay outside the gene matches. The CDR3 reads CATRPGQGTGNTIYF. CDR3 bases: TGTGCCACAAGGCCGGGACAGGGCACTGGAAACACCATATATTTT.

This rearrangement joins TRBV6-6 to TRBJ1-5, with a possible D match to TRBD1 (6 bases). The V gene lost 2 bases and the J gene lost 1 base, with 6 bases spanning the gap. Germline values: CDR1 MNHNY, CDR2 SVGAGI (reference sequence). The CDR3 spans 14 residues. Here the CDR3 DNA reads TGTGCCAGCAGTTACCAGGGGAGCAATCAGCCCCAGCATTTT. This gives the protein CASSYQGSNQPQHF.

This rearrangement joins TRBV9 to TRBJ2-3; 11 bases map to TRBD2. CDR1 and CDR2 (germline): SGDLS, YYNGEE. Trimming at V came to 4 bases and at J to 6 bases, leaving 7 bases not matched to a gene. The CDR3 is 15 residues long. In DNA, the CDR3 is TGTGCCAGCAGCAGTAGCACTAGCGGGAGTGATACGCAGTATTTT. Translation: CASSSSTSGSDTQYF.

The chain links TRBV28 to TRBJ1-1; 8 positions match TRBD1. Germline V gene data show CDR1 as MDHEN and CDR2 as SYDVKM. This CDR3 contains 14 residues. J was trimmed by 4 bases and V by 5 bases; bases with no gene match: 6. CDR3 amino acids: CASSPGGAGTEAFF. CDR3 nucleotide sequence: TGTGCCAGCAGTCCAGGGGGCGCCGGCACTGAAGCTTTCTTT.

The chain combines TRBV7-9 with TRBJ1-2; 12 bases align to TRBD1. J gave up 8 bases and V 5 bases, and 9 bases lay outside the gene matches. Germline CDR1 SEHNR, CDR2 FQNEAQ (reference sequence). This CDR3 is built from 15 residues. The CDR3 spells CASSAPGTGGVGYTF. DNA for the CDR3: TGTGCCAGCAGCGCACCCGGGACAGGGGGCGTAGGCTACACCTTC.

The V gene is TRBV18, the J gene TRBJ1-4, with D perhaps matching TRBD1 (6 bases). Trimming pared 5 bases from V and 5 bases from J, leaving 15 bases between. The CDR3 runs 15 residues. Looked up from germline, CDR1 is KGHSH and CDR2 is LQKENI. The DNA of the CDR3 is TGTGCCAGCTCAGAACCGGGACAACGGAATGAAAAACTGTTTTTT. This translates into CASSEPGQRNEKLFF.

CDR3 sequence (DNA): TGTGCCAGCAGGTCGATGACAGATACGCAGTATTTT. It is translated as CASRSMTDTQYF. The chain combines TRBV7-2 with TRBJ2-3; D ambiguous. Trimming left V 6 bases short and J 3 bases short, with 7 bases between. This CDR3 has 12 amino acids. Germline V CDR1 and CDR2: SGHTA, FQGNSA.

V usage is TRBV6-1 and J usage is TRBJ1-2; D remains ambiguous. V was trimmed by 6 bases and J by 4 bases, leaving 15 bases between them. The germline V gene encodes CDR1 MNHNS and CDR2 SASEGT. This CDR3 region has 14 residues. CDR3 sequence reads: CASSPAGVAYGYTF. CDR3 in DNA: TGTGCCAGCAGCCCAGCCGGGGTTGCCTATGGCTACACCTTC.

This clone turned up a few times. The rearrangement joins TRBV6-5 to TRBJ1-2; D perhaps matches TRBD1 (6 bases). This CDR3 has 12 amino acids. The germline CDR1 and CDR2 sequences are MNHEY and SVGAGI. Trimming took off 5 bases at V and 8 bases at J, with 12 bases between the two ends. CDR3 protein: CASSQQGYGYTF. As DNA, the CDR3 is TGTGCCAGCAGTCAACAGGGTTACGGCTACACCTTC.

The rearrangement joins TRBV19 to TRBJ1-5; D gene unclear. Per germline, CDR1 LNHDA and CDR2 SQIVND (reference sequence). Trimming removed 0 bases at V and 2 bases at J, with 14 bases between. This CDR3 comprises 17 residues. CDR3 bases: TGTGCCAGTAGTATAGATCTCGGAAGGGTCGGCAATCAGCCCCAGCATTTT. This codes for CASSIDLGRVGNQPQHF. The complete variable domain, with remaining parts taken from reference TRBV19 and TRBJ1-5, reads DGGITQSPKYLFRKEGQNVTLSCEQNLNHDAMYWYRQDPGQGLRLIYYSQIVNDFQKGDIAEGYSVSREKKESFPLTVTSAQKNPTAFYLCASSIDLGRVGNQPQHFGDGTRLSIL.

In DNA, the CDR3 is TGTGCCAGTAGTATGGCGACAGGGGATCTCACTGAAGCTTTCTTT. Residues: CASSMATGDLTEAFF. This chain uses TRBV19 with TRBJ1-1; 8 bases align to TRBD1. V was pared by 3 bases and J by 4 bases, with 7 bases of the junction left unmatched. There are 15 residues in the CDR3. Per the germline V gene, CDR1 is LNHDA and CDR2 is SQIVND (reference sequence).

Comments on this clone: The conserved phenylalanine or tryptophan normally closing the CDR3 is absent here, so this likely arose from a read error. The rearrangement joins TRBV7-6 to TRBJ2-2; perhaps TRBD1 as D (6 bases). This CDR3 contains 15 residues. V was shortened by 9 bases and J by 6 bases, with 20 bases between the two germline ends. Looked up from germline, CDR1 is SGHVS and CDR2 is FNYEAQ. The CDR3 spells CARRTQGLRSGELFS. The CDR3 region has the DNA TGTGCCAGAAGAACGCAGGGGCTTCGGTCCGGGGAGCTGTTTTCT.

The chain employs TRBV6-5 and TRBJ2-2; D unresolved. The CDR3 is 14 residues long. Germline loops: CDR1 MNHEY, CDR2 SVGAGI. The germline V and J ends were trimmed by 2 bases and 5 bases, with 9 bases remaining between them. The CDR3 is CASSYQIITGELFF. The CDR3 region has the DNA TGTGCCAGCAGTTACCAAATTATTACCGGGGAGCTGTTTTTT.

This chain uses TRBV7-2 with TRBJ2-1; D unresolved. Per germline, CDR1 SGHTA and CDR2 FQGNSA. The V end lost 5 bases, the J end lost 7 bases, and 6 bases lay between the germline ends. The CDR3 has 11 residues. CDR3 region: CASSVQNEQFF. CDR3 DNA sequence: TGTGCCAGCAGCGTTCAGAATGAGCAGTTCTTC.

The rearrangement joins TRBV9 to TRBJ1-5; the match to TRBD1 covers 11 bases. This CDR3 is 17 amino acids long. Germline values: CDR1 SGDLS, CDR2 YYNGEE. The trim removed 3 bases at V and 2 bases at J, leaving 7 bases unmatched. The CDR3 DNA sequence: TGTGCCAGCAGCGGGTCCGGGACAGGGGGTGGCAATCAGCCCCAGCATTTT. Its translation: CASSGSGTGGGNQPQHF.